These 18 T cell receptor beta chains were all obtained from the same sample, sequenced in a study of cytomegalovirus exposure and HLA in healthy donors. PCR used 60 Vbeta primers and 13 Jbeta primers. The data were produced by immunoSEQ multiplex PCR, yet TCRdb's version contains in-frame clones alone and is incomplete. The sample table sets out about 200,000 clones. The sequencing sample was made of PBMCs. These receptors were obtained from a girl aged 2-10 years in good health and CMV-seropositive.

V is TRBV19 and J is TRBJ1-4; D may be TRBD1 (5 bases). Between the trimmed V and J ends, which lost 8 bases and 5 bases, there was a span of 9 bases. Germline V lookup: CDR1 LNHDA, CDR2 SQIVND (reference sequence). The CDR3 consists of 12 residues. CDR3 region: CASGRVNEKLFF. In nucleotides, the CDR3 is TGTGCCAGTGGCAGGGTCAATGAAAAACTGTTTTTT.

The chain recombines TRBV11-2 with TRBJ2-5; 14 nucleotides agree with TRBD2. With 0 bases clipped from V and 4 bases from J, the junction kept 10 bases outside the gene matches. Per germline, CDR1 SGHAT and CDR2 FQNNGV. The CDR3 has 19 residues. The DNA for the CDR3 is TGTGCCAGCAGCTTAGATTCCTGGGGACTAGCGGGAGATGGAGAGACCCAGTACTTC. It codes for CASSLDSWGLAGDGETQYF.

J is TRBJ2-1 and V is TRBV19; tentatively, D is TRBD2 (6 bases). The V gene's germline CDR1 is LNHDA and CDR2 SQIVND (reference sequence). Trimming shortened V by 6 bases and J by 5 bases, and 11 bases separated the two germline ends. The CDR3 covers 13 residues. The DNA for the CDR3 is TGTGCCAGTAGGGCTAGCGACAACAATGAGCAGTTCTTC. Its translation: CASRASDNNEQFF. Together with reference TRBV19 and TRBJ2-1, the CDR3 gives the full variable domain: DGGITQSPKYLFRKEGQNVTLSCEQNLNHDAMYWYRQDPGQGLRLIYYSQIVNDFQKGDIAEGYSVSREKKESFPLTVTSAQKNPTAFYLCASRASDNNEQFFGPGTRLTVL.

The chain joins TRBV28 to TRBJ1-1; D may be TRBD1 (5 bases). The CDR3 length is 16 residues. CDR1 and CDR2 (germline): MDHEN, SYDVKM. The V end was cut by 6 bases, the J end by 1 base, with 18 bases between. DNA of the CDR3: TGTGCCAGCAGCCCATGGGGGGGAAGGGGGAACACTGAAGCTTTCTTT. This sequence encodes CASSPWGGRGNTEAFF.

The chain employs TRBV7-7 and TRBJ2-5, with 7 bases matching TRBD2. Germline CDR1 is SSHAT and CDR2 is FNYEAQ (reference sequence). V trimming: 5 bases; J trimming: 11 bases; junction bases outside the gene matches: 8. This CDR3 has 12 amino acids. The CDR3 DNA follows: TGTGCCAGCAGCGGGGGGGGACCGGGTCAGTACTTC. Translating it yields CASSGGGPGQYF.

The V and J genes are TRBV30 and TRBJ2-7, with no clear D. This CDR3 is built from 15 residues. Trimming took off 0 bases at V and 2 bases at J, with 14 bases between the two ends. Germline V gives CDR1 GTSNPN, CDR2 SVGIG (reference sequence). This CDR3 reads CAWSVGLIQTYEQYF. The CDR3 DNA is TGTGCCTGGAGTGTTGGCCTTATACAAACCTACGAGCAGTACTTC. The variable domain in full, completed from reference TRBV30 and TRBJ2-7, reads SQTIHQWPATLVQPVGSPLSLECTVEGTSNPNLYWYRQAAGRGLQLLFYSVGIGQISSEVPQNLSASRPQDRQFILSSKKLLLSDSGFYLCAWSVGLIQTYEQYFGPGTRLTVT.

The chain links TRBV12-5 to TRBJ1-2; D uncertain. Germline V lookup: CDR1 LGHNT, CDR2 FRNRAP. Trimming stripped 6 bases from V and 4 bases from J, with 12 bases between. The CDR3 runs to 13 residues. CDR3 sequence (DNA): TGTGCTAGTGGCCCCACAGCGGTCTATGGCTACACCTTC. Protein: CASGPTAVYGYTF.

The chain is built from TRBV27 and TRBJ2-1; weak D call: TRBD1 (6 bases). In germline, CDR1 is MNHEY, CDR2 SMNVEV (reference sequence). The CDR3 totals 16 residues. Between the trimmed V and J ends, which lost 6 bases and 0 bases, there was a span of 15 bases. The CDR3 DNA is TGTGCCAGCAGGGGGACAAGCGGTTTCTCCTACAATGAGCAGTTCTTC. Translation gives CASRGTSGFSYNEQFF.

V gene TRBV27 combines with J gene TRBJ1-5; TRBD1 aligns across 7 bases. This CDR3 spans 15 amino acids. V trimming: 5 bases; J trimming: 2 bases; junction bases outside the gene matches: 6. Germline V gene lookup returns CDR1 MNHEY and CDR2 SMNVEV (reference sequence). CDR3 coding DNA: TGTGCCAGCAGTACAGGGGTAAAGGGCAATCAGCCCCAGCATTTT. It specifies CASSTGVKGNQPQHF.

The chain joins TRBV21-1 to TRBJ2-1; the table's D call TRBD2 went unverified against the DNA. TRBV21-1 is recorded as a pseudogene. This CDR3 is built from 16 residues. The CDR3 DNA follows: TGTGCCAGCAGCATCCCCGGGAAAGCGGGAGCGAATGAGCAGTTCTTC. It yields the protein CASSIPGKAGANEQFF.

The genes are TRBV6-5 and TRBJ2-3; 10 positions match TRBD2. In germline, CDR1 is MNHEY, CDR2 SVGAGI. V dropped 6 bases and J dropped 6; count of bases not matched to a gene: 6. CDR3 length equals 14 residues. Written as DNA, the CDR3 is TGTGCCAGCAGACCGAGCGGGAGGGGTGATACGCAGTATTTT. This codes for CASRPSGRGDTQYF.

The rearrangement joins TRBV5-6 to TRBJ2-3; D might be TRBD1 (5 bases). CDR1 SGHDT and CDR2 YYEEEE come from the germline V gene. V lost 4 bases to trimming and J lost 4 bases, with 16 bases between them. This CDR3 contains 15 residues. The CDR3 loop reads CASSIGQGPSDTQYF. CDR3 coding DNA: TGTGCCAGCAGCATTGGGCAGGGCCCCTCAGATACGCAGTATTTT.

The DNA for the CDR3 is TGTGCCAGCAGCTTGCCTCAGGGGGCGGTTAGGAATTCACCCCTCCACTTT. This translates into CASSLPQGAVRNSPLHF. The chain employs TRBV5-4 and TRBJ1-6, with 8 bases matching TRBD1. This CDR3 region has 17 residues. Germline V gene sequence: CDR1 SGHNT, CDR2 YYREEE (reference sequence). Unmatched junction bases numbered 10, after V lost 1 base and J lost 7 bases.

The chain recombines TRBV5-3 with TRBJ2-1; weak D call: TRBD2 (6 bases). TRBV5-3 qualifies as an ORF whose function is uncertain. CDR3 length: 15 amino acids. V gave up 8 bases and J gave up 0 bases, with 15 bases separating them. This CDR3 is CASSLSGSSYNEQFF. In DNA, the CDR3 is TGTGCCAGCAGCCTTAGCGGTAGCTCCTACAATGAGCAGTTCTTC.

The chain combines TRBV28 with TRBJ2-3, with TRBD2 matching 9 bases. The CDR3 extends over 16 amino acids. The V gene's germline CDR1 is MDHEN and CDR2 SYDVKM. V trimming: 2 bases; J trimming: 7 bases; junction bases outside the gene matches: 10. CDR3 in amino acids: CASSLGASGKYNTQYF. The CDR3 bases are TGTGCCAGCAGTTTAGGTGCTAGCGGGAAGTATAATACGCAGTATTTT. Based on the CDR3 plus reference TRBV28 and TRBJ2-3, the full variable domain is DVKVTQSSRYLVKRTGEKVFLECVQDMDHENMFWYRQDPGLGLRLIYFSYDVKMKEKGDIPEGYSVSREKKERFSLILESASTNQTSMYLCASSLGASGKYNTQYFGPGTRLTVL.

J is TRBJ2-7 and V is TRBV29-1; weak D call: TRBD1 (6 bases). Germline loops: CDR1 SQVTM, CDR2 ANQGSEA. The CDR3 has 13 amino acids. V lost 3 bases and J lost 4, with 13 bases in between. DNA for the CDR3: TGCAGCGTTGATACTGGGGGCGGTTACGAGCAGTACTTC. Protein sequence: CSVDTGGGYEQYF.

The genes are TRBV11-2 and TRBJ1-1; TRBD1 matches 7 bases. Germline values: CDR1 SGHAT, CDR2 FQNNGV. This CDR3 has 15 amino acids. Trimming cost V 5 bases and J 6 bases; bases outside gene matches: 12. CDR3 bases: TGTGCCAGCAGCCTGCGGTGGCCAGGGGGATCTGAAGCTTTCTTT. Amino acid sequence: CASSLRWPGGSEAFF. Together with reference TRBV11-2 and TRBJ1-1, the CDR3 gives the full variable domain: EAGVAQSPRYKIIEKRQSVAFWCNPISGHATLYWYQQILGQGPKLLIQFQNNGVVDDSQLPKDRFSAERLKGVDSTLKIQPAKLEDSAVYLCASSLRWPGGSEAFFGQGTRLTVV.

This chain links TRBV4-1 with TRBJ2-5; maybe TRBD1 (5 bases). Judging by the DNA end, TRBJ2-7 fits better; the J call may be wrong. Germline V gene sequence: CDR1 MGHRA, CDR2 YSYEKL. The CDR3 has 15 amino acids. The CDR3 nucleotides read TGCGCCAGCAGCCAAGGTGGGGCAGCTTACTACGAGCAGTACTTC. Protein product: CASSQGGAAYYEQYF.